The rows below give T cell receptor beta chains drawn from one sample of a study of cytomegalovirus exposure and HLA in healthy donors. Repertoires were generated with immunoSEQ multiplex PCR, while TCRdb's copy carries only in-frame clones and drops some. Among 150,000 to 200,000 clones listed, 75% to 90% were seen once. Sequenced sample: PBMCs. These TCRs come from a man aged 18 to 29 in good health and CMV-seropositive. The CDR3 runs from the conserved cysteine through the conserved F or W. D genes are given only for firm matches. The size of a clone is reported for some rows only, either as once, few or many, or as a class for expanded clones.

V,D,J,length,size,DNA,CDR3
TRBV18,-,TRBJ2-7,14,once,TGTGCCAGCTCACCGACCGCGGATTGGTACGAGCAGTACTTC,CASSPTADWYEQYF
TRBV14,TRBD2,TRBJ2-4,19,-,TGTGCCAGCAGCCAAGATGGGTTCAGCGGGGGTGGAGCCAAAAACATTCAGTACTTC,CASSQDGFSGGGAKNIQYF
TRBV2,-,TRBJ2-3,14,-,TGTGCCAGCAGTGGAGGAGGGGTTCCAGATACGCAGTATTTT,CASSGGGVPDTQYF
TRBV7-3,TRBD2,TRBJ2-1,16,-,TGTGCCAGCAGCCCCAACGGGGGGAGCTCCTACAATGAGCAGTTCTTC,CASSPNGGSSYNEQFF
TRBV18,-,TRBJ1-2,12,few,TGTGCCAGCTCACCACCGGGGGGTGGCTACACCTTC,CASSPPGGGYTF
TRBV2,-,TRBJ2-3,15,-,TGTGCCAGCAGCCTCGGACTGACACGAGGGGATACGCAGTATTTT,CASSLGLTRGDTQYF
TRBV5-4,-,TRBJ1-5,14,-,TGTGCCAGCAGCTTCCCCCGGTCCAATCAGCCCCAGCATTTT,CASSFPRSNQPQHF
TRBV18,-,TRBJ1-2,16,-,TGTGCCAGCTCACCGACCTCCAGGGAAGCTAACTATGGCTACACCTTC,CASSPTSREANYGYTF
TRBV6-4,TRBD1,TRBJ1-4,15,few,TGTGCCAGCAGTTTGACTCCGGGACAGGGGGAAAAACTGTTTTTT,CASSLTPGQGEKLFF
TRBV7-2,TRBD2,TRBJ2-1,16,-,TGTGCCAGCAGCTTAGCGTCTAGCGGGGGCTACAATGAGCAGTTCTTC,CASSLASSGGYNEQFF
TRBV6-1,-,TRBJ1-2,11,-,TGTGCCAGCCGGCGGGGTGTTGGCTACACCTTC,CASRRGVGYTF
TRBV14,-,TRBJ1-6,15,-,TGTGCCAGCAGCATGGGGGGGTCGTATAATTCACCCCTCCACTTT,CASSMGGSYNSPLHF
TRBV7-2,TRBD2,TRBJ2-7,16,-,TGTGCCAGCAGCGGAGGTGGGAGGGTTGCGGGGGTCGAGCAGTACTTC,CASSGGGRVAGVEQYF
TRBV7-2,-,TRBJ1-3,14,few,TGTGCCAGCAGCCCGGGGTCTGCCGGAAACACCATATATTTT,CASSPGSAGNTIYF
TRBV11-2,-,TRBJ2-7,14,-,TGTGCCAGCAGAGCCGCGAGCGATTACGACGAGCAGTACTTC,CASRAASDYDEQYF
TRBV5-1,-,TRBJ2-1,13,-,TGCGCCAGCAGCACTGTCTCCTACAATGAGCAGTTCTTC,CASSTVSYNEQFF
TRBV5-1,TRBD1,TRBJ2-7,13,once,TGCGCCAGCAAGGGACAGGCCTCCTACGAGCAGTACTTC,CASKGQASYEQYF
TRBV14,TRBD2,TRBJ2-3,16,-,TGTGCCAGCAGCCAAGATCTGCGGGGGGTAGTAGATACGCAGTATTTT,CASSQDLRGVVDTQYF
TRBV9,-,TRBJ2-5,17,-,TGTGCCAGCAGCGTAGGTCGCCGACAGCCCGGACAAGAGACCCAGTACTTC,CASSVGRRQPGQETQYF
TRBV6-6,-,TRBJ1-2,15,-,TGTGCCAGCAGTTACCCCCCGGCAAGCGACTATGGCTACACCTTC,CASSYPPASDYGYTF
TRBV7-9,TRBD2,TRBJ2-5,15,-,TGTGCCAGCAGCTCTGGGACTAGCCGTCAAGAGACCCAGTACTTC,CASSSGTSRQETQYF
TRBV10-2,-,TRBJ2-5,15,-,TGCGCCAGCCGGGATTGGGACTCCGGGTTGGAGACCCAGTACTTC,CASRDWDSGLETQYF
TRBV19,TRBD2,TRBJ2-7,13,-,TGTGCCAGTAGTATGGGGGGGGACTACGAGCAGTACTTC,CASSMGGDYEQYF
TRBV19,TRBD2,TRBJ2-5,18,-,TGTGCCAGTAGTATAGATTTGGGACTAGCGGGGGGGCCGGAGACCCAGTACTTC,CASSIDLGLAGGPETQYF
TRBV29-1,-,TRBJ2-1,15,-,TGCAGCGTAGGAGGAGAAATCCCAGCCTACAATGAGCAGTTCTTC,CSVGGEIPAYNEQFF
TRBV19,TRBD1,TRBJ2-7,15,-,TGTGCCAGTAGTTCCACCGGGACAGGGACCTACGAGCAGTACTTC,CASSSTGTGTYEQYF
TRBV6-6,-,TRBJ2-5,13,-,TGTGCCAGCACCCAGACGGGTCGACAGACCCAGTACTTC,CASTQTGRQTQYF
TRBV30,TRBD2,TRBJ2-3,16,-,TGTGCCTGGAGTGCCGGACTAGCGAGTTTCACAGATACGCAGTATTTT,CAWSAGLASFTDTQYF
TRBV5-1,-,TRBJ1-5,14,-,TGCGCCAGCAGCGCAGGACCAGGGAATCAGCCCCAGCATTTT,CASSAGPGNQPQHF
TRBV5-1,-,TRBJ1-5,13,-,TGCGCCAGCAGCGAATGGACAGATCAGCCCCAGCATTTT,CASSEWTDQPQHF
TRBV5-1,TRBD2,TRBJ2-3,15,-,TGCGCCAGCAGCTTGGCGGGGGGGGCTCCAGATACGCAGTATTTT,CASSLAGGAPDTQYF
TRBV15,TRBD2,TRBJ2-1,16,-,TGTGCCACCAGCAGAGTCGGACTAGCGGGGGGGCGGGAGCAGTTCTTC,CATSRVGLAGGREQFF
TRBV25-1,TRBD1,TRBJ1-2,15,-,TGTGCCAGCAGTGAGGAAGGACAGGGCGACTATGGCTACACCTTC,CASSEEGQGDYGYTF
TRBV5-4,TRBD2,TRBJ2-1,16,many,TGTGCCAGCAGCTCCATCTCCACTCTAGCGGGGGAGGAGCAGTTCTTC,CASSSISTLAGEEQFF
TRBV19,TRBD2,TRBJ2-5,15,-,TGTGCCAGTAGTGTACCGACTAGCGGCCAAGAGACCCAGTACTTC,CASSVPTSGQETQYF
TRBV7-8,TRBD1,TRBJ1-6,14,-,TGTGCCAGCAGCGTCGACAGGGTTAATTCACCCCTCCACTTT,CASSVDRVNSPLHF
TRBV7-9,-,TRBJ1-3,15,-,TGTGCCAGCGGTCAGGACAGACTCTCTGGAAACACCATATATTTT,CASGQDRLSGNTIYF
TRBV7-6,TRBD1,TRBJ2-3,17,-,TGTGCCAGCAGCTTCTCAAGACAGGGATCGAGCACAGATACGCAGTATTTT,CASSFSRQGSSTDTQYF
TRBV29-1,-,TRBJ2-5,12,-,TGCAGCGTTGGGGGCAGTTGGGAGACCCAGTACTTC,CSVGGSWETQYF
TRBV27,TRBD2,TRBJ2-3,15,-,TGTGCCAGCAGTCCCCTAGCGGGCGGAGAAGATACGCAGTATTTT,CASSPLAGGEDTQYF
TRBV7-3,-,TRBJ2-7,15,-,TGTGCCAGCAGCCCAGGGGCCGCCTTTACCTACGAGCAGTACTTC,CASSPGAAFTYEQYF
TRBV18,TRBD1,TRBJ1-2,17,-,TGTGCCAGCTCACCCACCGGGACAGGGTTTAGGATCTATGGCTACACCTTC,CASSPTGTGFRIYGYTF
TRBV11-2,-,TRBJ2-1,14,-,TGTGCCAGCAGCTCCCCCAGGGGCTCCGGGACCGCGTTCTTC,CASSSPRGSGTAFF
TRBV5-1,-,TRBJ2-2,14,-,TGCGCCAGCAGCACCTCAGGTGCCACCGGGGAGCTGTTTTTT,CASSTSGATGELFF
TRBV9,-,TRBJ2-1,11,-,TGTGCCAGCGGTCGTTCGGGTGAGCAGTTCTTC,CASGRSGEQFF
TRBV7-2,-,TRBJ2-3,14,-,TGTGCCAGCAGCCTCCCACTTCGCACAGATACGCAGTATTTT,CASSLPLRTDTQYF
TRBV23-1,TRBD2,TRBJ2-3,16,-,TGCGCCAGCAGTCAATCGCGGGGGGGCGGGTTTGTAGGTTTGTATTTT,CASSQSRGGGFVGLYF
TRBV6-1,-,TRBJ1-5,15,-,TGTGCCAGCAGTGGGACATCTACTAGCAATCAGCCCCAGCATTTT,CASSGTSTSNQPQHF
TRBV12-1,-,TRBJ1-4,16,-,TGTGCCAGCAGCTCAATCATGACAGAAATGAATGAAAAACTGTTTTTT,CASSSIMTEMNEKLFF
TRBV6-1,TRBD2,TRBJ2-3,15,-,TGTGCCAGCAGTGAAATGGCGGGGGGGCCCGATACGCAGTATTTT,CASSEMAGGPDTQYF
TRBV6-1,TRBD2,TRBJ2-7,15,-,TGTGCCAGCAGTCCTGAGCGGGGGGGATCCTACGAGCAGTACTTC,CASSPERGGSYEQYF
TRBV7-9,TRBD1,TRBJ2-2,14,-,TGTGCCAGCAGCCGACAGGGTTGGTCCGGGGAGCTGTTTTTT,CASSRQGWSGELFF